The 20 T cell receptor beta chains presented below share a single source sample, sequenced in a study of beta chain features in type 1 diabetes. Since all of the isolated RNA was reverse transcribed, expressed TCRB transcripts were what got sequenced. The method was immunoSEQ multiplex PCR; TCRdb's version includes in-frame clones alone and lacks a portion of them. The sample lists 250,000 to 300,000 clones, roughly 8% occurring once. Specimen: central memory CD4+ T cells from blood. Receptors originate from a young woman in good health.

V is TRBV7-8 and J is TRBJ2-7, with TRBD1 identical over 7 bases. The CDR3 has 17 amino acids. J lost 7 bases, V lost 5 bases, and 20 bases had no gene match. CDR1 and CDR2 from the germline V gene are SGHVS and FQNEAQ. CDR3 sequence (DNA): TGTGCCAGCAGCCCTAGAGGGGGCTTTGGGAGCATAGAAGAGCAGTACTTC. It specifies CASSPRGGFGSIEEQYF.

This clone was seen a few times. V usage is TRBV7-2 and J usage is TRBJ1-5; 8 bases are a match to TRBD1. With 5 bases clipped from V and 7 bases from J, the junction kept 13 bases outside the gene matches. Germline values: CDR1 SGHTA, CDR2 FQGNSA. This CDR3 is 16 amino acids long. The CDR3 nucleotides are TGTGCCAGCAGCCCAAGGGCGGCAGGGGGCCCCCAGCCCCAGCATTTT. Translating it yields CASSPRAAGGPQPQHF.

The chain couples TRBV2 to TRBJ1-6, with D perhaps TRBD1 (5 bases). The CDR3 runs 14 residues. The germline gives CDR1 SNHLY, CDR2 FYNNEI. Deletions cut 4 bases from V and 5 bases from J, with 9 bases between. The CDR3 protein is CASSGQKNNSPLHF. For the CDR3, the DNA is TGTGCCAGCAGTGGACAGAAGAATAATTCACCCCTCCACTTT.

This clone was picked up a small number of times. The chain links TRBV28 to TRBJ2-2; TRBD2 agrees at 9 bases. The CDR3 covers 15 residues. Germline V gene sequence: CDR1 MDHEN, CDR2 SYDVKM. V gave up 8 bases and J gave up 4 bases; unmatched junction bases: 8. DNA of the CDR3: TGTGCCAGCCGACCTGCGGGGGGGCCCACCGGGGAGCTGTTTTTT. This translates into CASRPAGGPTGELFF. Combining the CDR3 with reference TRBV28 and TRBJ2-2 gives the whole variable domain DVKVTQSSRYLVKRTGEKVFLECVQDMDHENMFWYRQDPGLGLRLIYFSYDVKMKEKGDIPEGYSVSREKKERFSLILESASTNQTSMYLCASRPAGGPTGELFFGEGSRLTVL.

In this sample, this clone turned up a few times. V is TRBV29-1 and J is TRBJ2-5, with TRBD1 matching 7 bases. This CDR3 has 15 residues. Trimming at V came to 6 bases and at J to 1 base, leaving 11 bases not matched to a gene. Germline CDR1 SQVTM, CDR2 ANQGSEA. The CDR3 protein is CSVKKTWTGQETQYF. CDR3 DNA sequence: TGCAGCGTCAAAAAGACTTGGACAGGCCAAGAGACCCAGTACTTC.

This clone was seen a handful of times. The chain uses TRBV14 and TRBJ2-1; D is unresolved. V was cut by 4 bases and J by 0 bases, with 13 bases left in between. The CDR3 length is 16 residues. Germline values: CDR1 SGHDN, CDR2 FVKESK. CDR3 in amino acids: CASSRLGGSSYNEQFF. CDR3 bases: TGTGCCAGCAGCCGACTCGGCGGAAGCTCCTACAATGAGCAGTTCTTC.

This clone was seen a few times. This chain links TRBV19 with TRBJ1-1; 7 bases map to TRBD1. The CDR3 covers 16 residues. Germline loops: CDR1 LNHDA, CDR2 SQIVND (reference sequence). V shed 8 bases, J shed 0 bases, and the junction held 12 bases outside the gene matches. CDR3 in amino acids: CASLLRRGRMNTEAFF. Written as DNA, the CDR3 is TGTGCCAGTCTCCTCAGGAGGGGGCGGATGAACACTGAAGCTTTCTTT.

This clone was detected ten times or more. This chain joins TRBV7-9 and TRBJ1-4; no definite D call. This CDR3 has 13 amino acids. CDR1 and CDR2 (germline): SEHNR, FQNEAQ (reference sequence). The V gene lost 8 bases and the J gene lost 3 bases, with 10 bases spanning the gap. The CDR3 loop is CASGRGANEKLFF. The CDR3 DNA is TGTGCCAGCGGGCGGGGTGCTAATGAAAAACTGTTTTTT.

This clone was observed a few times. The chain combines TRBV7-2 with TRBJ1-3, with unresolved D. V was clipped by 3 bases and J by 4 bases, with 7 bases between them. Germline CDR1 SGHTA, CDR2 FQGNSA. The CDR3 length is 13 residues. The CDR3 region has the DNA TGTGCCAGCAGCTTCAATTCCGGAAACACCATATATTTT. Translating gives CASSFNSGNTIYF.

The V and J genes are TRBV6-5 and TRBJ2-5, with 7 bases fitting TRBD2. There are 16 residues in the CDR3. Germline CDR1 MNHEY, CDR2 SVGAGI. V was clipped by 0 bases and J by 4 bases; unmatched bases: 8. The CDR3 sequence is CASSYSIRLAVETQYF. The CDR3 DNA reads as TGTGCCAGCAGTTACTCGATAAGGCTAGCGGTAGAGACCCAGTACTTC.

This clone has just a few counts. The J gene is TRBJ1-5, the V gene TRBV19; possible D gene TRBD1, 6 bases. Germline CDR1 is LNHDA and CDR2 is SQIVND (reference sequence). The CDR3 is 17 residues long. Trimming removed 3 bases from V and 1 base from J, with 16 bases in between. The CDR3, as DNA: TGTGCCAGTAGTATCCGCAGGGGAGTAGCCAGCAATCAGCCCCAGCATTTT. This sequence encodes CASSIRRGVASNQPQHF.

The table lists this clone with many counts. The chain combines TRBV7-2 with TRBJ1-1; D might be TRBD1 (5 bases). The CDR3 totals 16 residues. CDR1 is SGHTA, CDR2 FQGNSA, per germline. The V gene lost 4 bases and the J gene lost 4 bases, with 19 bases spanning the gap. The CDR3 DNA reads as TGTGCCAGCAGCTCTTTGGGACCGGCATCGGGCACTGAAGCTTTCTTT. It yields the protein CASSSLGPASGTEAFF.

The table lists this clone with a few counts. The J gene is TRBJ1-1, the V gene TRBV7-6, with D possibly being TRBD1 (6 bases). CDR3 length: 16 residues. Trimming cost V 6 bases and J 1 base, with 18 bases left between them. Germline CDR1 is SGHVS and CDR2 is FNYEAQ. For the CDR3, the DNA is TGTGCCAGCAGTAACGTCTACAGGGATAGGAACACTGAAGCTTTCTTT. Its translation is CASSNVYRDRNTEAFF.

This sequence joins TRBV27 and TRBJ1-2; no reliable D call. V shed 8 bases and J shed 4 bases, with 23 bases lying between them. CDR1 is MNHEY, CDR2 SMNVEV, per germline (reference sequence). The CDR3 totals 16 residues. CDR3 DNA sequence: TGTGCCAGCGGAATGGTAGAAGGGTTCCTTCGCTATGGCTACACCTTC. Its translation: CASGMVEGFLRYGYTF.

The rearrangement links TRBV15 to TRBJ2-6; D remains ambiguous. Germline V gives CDR1 LNHNV, CDR2 YYDKDF (reference sequence). Trimming took off 0 bases at V and 1 base at J, with 10 bases between the two ends. This CDR3 contains 17 residues. CDR3 loop: CATSRDAPGSGANVLTF. CDR3 coding DNA: TGTGCCACCAGCAGAGATGCCCCCGGGTCTGGGGCCAACGTCCTGACTTTC. The complete variable domain, with remaining parts taken from reference TRBV15 and TRBJ2-6, reads DAMVIQNPRYQVTQFGKPVTLSCSQTLNHNVMYWYQQKSSQAPKLLFHYYDKDFNNEADTPDNFQSRRPNTSFCFLDIRSPGLGDTAMYLCATSRDAPGSGANVLTFGAGSRLTVL.

This clone was recorded at least ten times. The chain couples TRBV7-9 to TRBJ1-1, with 9 nucleotides matching TRBD1. Germline CDR1 reads SEHNR; CDR2 reads FQNEAQ (reference sequence). The CDR3 is 16 residues long. With 5 bases clipped from V and 5 bases from J, the junction kept 12 bases outside the gene matches. The CDR3 reads CASSTRTGAGSTEAFF. CDR3 bases: TGTGCCAGCAGCACAAGGACAGGGGCAGGTTCAACTGAAGCTTTCTTT.

This clone counts as medium-sized (0.01 to 0.1%). The chain uses TRBV2 and TRBJ1-1; 9 bases fit TRBD1. CDR1 is SNHLY and CDR2 is FYNNEI in the germline V gene. V was pared by 10 bases and J by 5 bases, with 5 bases of the junction left unmatched. The CDR3 is 12 amino acids. The CDR3 DNA follows: TGTGCCACCCAGGACAGGGGTACTGAAGCTTTCTTT. Translating it yields CATQDRGTEAFF. Full variable domain (missing parts from reference TRBV2 and TRBJ1-1): EPEVTQTPSHQVTQMGQEVILRCVPISNHLYFYWYRQILGQKVEFLVSFYNNEISEKSEIFDDQFSVERPDGSNFTLKIRSTKLEDSAMYFCATQDRGTEAFFGQGTRLTVV.

The chain is built from TRBV28 and TRBJ2-2, with D uncertain. Germline V gives CDR1 MDHEN, CDR2 SYDVKM. V lost 6 bases and J 6 bases, leaving 11 bases between the germline ends. CDR3 length equals 13 residues. CDR3 DNA: TGTGCCAGCAGCCGCGTTACGGCCGGGGAGCTGTTTTTT. Its protein product is CASSRVTAGELFF.

In its sample, this clone was seen many times. The chain employs TRBV18 and TRBJ2-5; possibly TRBD2 for D (6 bases). In germline, CDR1 is KGHSH, CDR2 LQKENI. Trimming shortened V by 6 bases and J by 3 bases, and 14 bases separated the two germline ends. The CDR3 has 14 amino acids. CDR3 DNA: TGTGCCAGCTCGTTGGAGGGCAGCAAAGAGACCCAGTACTTC. Amino acid sequence: CASSLEGSKETQYF.

The rearrangement links TRBV29-1 to TRBJ2-1, with D perhaps matching TRBD1 (6 bases). The CDR3 runs 14 residues. Germline CDR1 and CDR2: SQVTM and ANQGSEA. The V end lost 7 bases, the J end lost 5 bases, and 18 bases lay between the germline ends. The CDR3 bases are TGCAGCGGGGGTACCGGGACACGCAACAATGAGCAGTTCTTC. It codes for CSGGTGTRNNEQFF.